Below are 25 T cell receptor beta chains sequenced from a single sample in a study of cytomegalovirus exposure and HLA in healthy donors. PCR used 60 Vbeta primers and 13 Jbeta primers. The method was immunoSEQ multiplex PCR; TCRdb's version includes in-frame clones alone and lacks a portion of them. The data contain about 150,000 clones, approximately 81% of them singletons. The sample consisted of PBMCs. These receptors were collected from a woman aged 18-29 years in good health and CMV-seronegative.

The genes are TRBV4-3 and TRBJ2-7, with D possibly being TRBD2 (5 bases). V shed 2 bases and J shed 2 bases, with 10 bases lying between them. The germline gives CDR1 LGHNA, CDR2 YSLEER. The CDR3 extends over 14 amino acids. This chain's CDR3 is CASSQTTGTYEQYF. CDR3 DNA sequence: TGCGCCAGCAGCCAAACCACCGGGACCTACGAGCAGTACTTC.

In the case of this clone: This specimen includes other DNA sequences encoding the same CDR3. In DNA, the CDR3 is TGTGCCAGCAGCAATTACAGGGAGAATGGGGCCAACGTCCTGACTTTC. Amino acids: CASSNYRENGANVLTF. The chain employs TRBV9 and TRBJ2-6, with D tentatively TRBD1 (6 bases). The CDR3 is 16 amino acids. Per the germline V gene, CDR1 is SGDLS and CDR2 is YYNGEE. V gave up 4 bases and J gave up 3 bases, with 14 bases separating them.

The V gene is TRBV4-2, the J gene TRBJ1-4; D is unresolved. The V gene lost 2 bases and the J gene lost 8 bases, with 18 bases spanning the gap. From germline, CDR1 is LGHNA and CDR2 YNFKEQ. The CDR3 spans 16 residues. DNA of the CDR3: TGTGCCAGCAGCCAACCTACCGGGATTATCGGCGAAAAACTGTTTTTT. The encoded protein is CASSQPTGIIGEKLFF.

The rearrangement links TRBV5-8 to TRBJ2-5; 14 bases match TRBD2. The CDR3 consists of 16 residues. The germline V gene encodes CDR1 SGHTS and CDR2 YDEGEE. V lost 4 bases, J lost 1 base, and 3 bases stayed unmatched. The CDR3 bases are TGTGCCAGCAGCAAAGGGACTAGCGGGGGCCAAGAGACCCAGTACTTC. Translating gives CASSKGTSGGQETQYF.

This clone was observed once. This chain connects TRBV4-1 to TRBJ2-3; TRBD1 matches 9 bases. The CDR3 loop spans 17 amino acids. The junction had 11 bases not matched to a gene; V was cut back by 3 bases and J by 4 bases. Germline values: CDR1 MGHRA, CDR2 YSYEKL. In nucleotides, the CDR3 is TGCGCCAGCAGCCAGGCCGGGACAGGGAGGTCATCAGATACGCAGTATTTT. Translation gives CASSQAGTGRSSDTQYF.

The DNA of the CDR3 is TGTGCCAGTAGTATATTCCAGGGGCGATCCTACAATGAGCAGTTCTTC. This sequence encodes CASSIFQGRSYNEQFF. This rearrangement joins TRBV19 to TRBJ2-1; possible D gene TRBD1, 6 bases. This CDR3 has 16 amino acids. Germline CDR1 reads LNHDA; CDR2 reads SQIVND (reference sequence). V gave up 2 bases and J gave up 1 base, with 12 bases separating them. Supplemented by reference TRBV19 and TRBJ2-1, the full variable domain reads DGGITQSPKYLFRKEGQNVTLSCEQNLNHDAMYWYRQDPGQGLRLIYYSQIVNDFQKGDIAEGYSVSREKKESFPLTVTSAQKNPTAFYLCASSIFQGRSYNEQFFGPGTRLTVL.

CDR3 loop: CASSPQGSSYNSPLHF. The CDR3, as DNA: TGCGCCAGCAGCCCCCAGGGGAGCTCCTATAATTCACCCCTCCACTTT. The chain carries TRBV4-3 and TRBJ1-6; D is possibly TRBD1 (6 bases). V was pared by 4 bases and J by 0 bases, with 10 bases between. Germline CDR1 reads LGHNA; CDR2 reads YSLEER. The CDR3 is 16 residues long.

This chain joins TRBV18 and TRBJ2-2; 8 positions agree with TRBD1. The CDR3 extends over 15 amino acids. Germline lookup yields CDR1 KGHSH and CDR2 LQKENI. With 6 bases clipped from V and 7 bases from J, the junction kept 10 bases outside the gene matches. The chain's CDR3 is CASSPGTGRIGELFF. The CDR3 DNA follows: TGTGCCAGCTCCCCCGGGACAGGAAGAATCGGGGAGCTGTTTTTT.

The chain uses TRBV6-4 and TRBJ2-1, with 13 bases that match TRBD2. The V gene end was trimmed by 6 bases and the J gene end by 7 bases; junction bases not matched to a gene: 9. The germline V gene encodes CDR1 MRHNA and CDR2 SNTAGT. The CDR3 sequence is 16 residues long. The CDR3 coding sequence is TGTGCCAGCAGCCCGTGGGGGACTAGCGGGACGAATGAGCAGTTCTTC. This codes for CASSPWGTSGTNEQFF.

This clone was detected a few times. The J gene is TRBJ1-2, the V gene TRBV19, with D unclear. The CDR3 is 12 amino acids. CDR1 and CDR2 (germline): LNHDA, SQIVND (reference sequence). The V end lost 3 bases, the J end lost 6 bases, and 8 bases lay between the germline ends. This chain's CDR3 is CASSIPGHGYTF. The CDR3 DNA follows: TGTGCCAGTAGTATCCCAGGTCATGGCTACACCTTC.

This clone was seen a handful of times. The rearrangement joins TRBV27 to TRBJ1-5; 7 nucleotides line up with TRBD1. Unmatched junction bases numbered 10, after V lost 6 bases and J lost 5 bases. The CDR3 spans 15 residues. Germline V gene data show CDR1 as MNHEY and CDR2 as SMNVEV (reference sequence). CDR3 nucleotide sequence: TGTGCCAGCAGCCCGGGACAGTACAGTGATCAGCCCCAGCATTTT. Translated: CASSPGQYSDQPQHF.

The chain uses TRBV6-5 and TRBJ2-5, with D perhaps matching TRBD1 (6 bases). V lost 0 bases and J 4 bases, leaving 9 bases between the germline ends. This CDR3 contains 14 residues. Germline values: CDR1 MNHEY, CDR2 SVGAGI. CDR3 amino acids: CASSYSLDRETQYF. CDR3 DNA: TGTGCCAGCAGTTACTCTCTGGACAGAGAGACCCAGTACTTC.

V gene TRBV27 combines with J gene TRBJ2-7; D remains unclear. CDR1 and CDR2 (germline): MNHEY, SMNVEV (reference sequence). V lost 6 bases, J lost 4 bases, and 19 bases lay in between. There are 15 residues in the CDR3. Written as DNA, the CDR3 is TGTGCCAGCAGCCCCGGAGAGGCGACGTCATACGAGCAGTACTTC. Translating it yields CASSPGEATSYEQYF.

This chain connects TRBV20-1 to TRBJ2-7; D perhaps matches TRBD1 (6 bases). Germline V gives CDR1 DFQATT, CDR2 SNEGSKA (reference sequence). The CDR3 sequence is 11 residues long. V was trimmed by 6 bases and J by 12 bases, leaving 18 bases between them. The CDR3 reads CSAATRTASYF. The CDR3 DNA reads TGCAGTGCGGCGACCCGGACAGCTTCGTACTTC.

This clone was picked up a small number of times. This CDR3 reads CAIPLTGDTQYF. DNA of the CDR3: TGTGCCATCCCATTAACGGGGGATACGCAGTATTTT. The chain links TRBV7-9 to TRBJ2-3; possibly TRBD2 for D (5 bases). This CDR3 has 12 residues. Per the germline V gene, CDR1 is SEHNR and CDR2 is FQNEAQ (reference sequence). V gave up 10 bases and J gave up 6 bases, with 14 bases separating them. The full variable domain, with the rest looked up from reference TRBV7-9 and TRBJ2-3, is DTGVSQNPRHKITKRGQNVTFRCDPISEHNRLYWYRQTLGQGPEFLTYFQNEAQLEKSRLLSDRFSAERPKGSFSTLEIQRTEQGDSAMYLCAIPLTGDTQYFGPGTRLTVL.

There are a few counts of this clone. The rearrangement links TRBV2 to TRBJ1-2; D is unresolved. CDR1 and CDR2 from the germline V gene are SNHLY and FYNNEI. Between the trimmed V and J ends, which lost 6 bases and 2 bases, there was a span of 10 bases. CDR3 length: 13 amino acids. CDR3: CASSLDINYGYTF. CDR3 DNA sequence: TGTGCCAGCAGCCTTGACATCAACTATGGCTACACCTTC.

J is TRBJ1-5 and V is TRBV28, with a possible D match to TRBD1 (5 bases). The CDR3 is 17 residues long. Germline CDR1 reads MDHEN; CDR2 reads SYDVKM. V lost 0 bases, J lost 3 bases, and 15 bases lay in between. The CDR3 DNA reads TGTGCCAGCAGTTTATGGTTAGTAAAGGGGAACAATCAGCCCCAGCATTTT. Amino acid sequence: CASSLWLVKGNNQPQHF. Together with reference TRBV28 and TRBJ1-5, the CDR3 gives the full variable domain: DVKVTQSSRYLVKRTGEKVFLECVQDMDHENMFWYRQDPGLGLRLIYFSYDVKMKEKGDIPEGYSVSREKKERFSLILESASTNQTSMYLCASSLWLVKGNNQPQHFGDGTRLSIL.

The chain has TRBV7-9 and TRBJ1-4; D is perhaps TRBD1 (5 bases). The V end was cut by 5 bases, the J end by 5 bases, with 18 bases between. The CDR3 has 16 residues. CDR1 SEHNR and CDR2 FQNEAQ come from the germline V gene (reference sequence). The CDR3 nucleotides read TGTGCCAGCAGCCTTACTCCCGGGACTTCGAATGAAAAACTGTTTTTT. Its translation is CASSLTPGTSNEKLFF.

V and J are TRBV28 and TRBJ1-3, with D perhaps TRBD1 (5 bases). V lost 4 bases, J lost 0 bases, and 10 bases lay in between. The CDR3 totals 15 residues. Germline V gives CDR1 MDHEN, CDR2 SYDVKM. The CDR3 coding sequence is TGTGCCAGCAGTTCGGACACCTACTCTGGAAACACCATATATTTT. Its translation is CASSSDTYSGNTIYF.

The chain joins TRBV2 to TRBJ2-7; tentatively, D is TRBD1 (6 bases). In germline, CDR1 is SNHLY, CDR2 FYNNEI. There are 14 residues in the CDR3. V lost 6 bases and J lost 5, with 17 bases in between. Here the CDR3 reads CASRTLRGSDEQYF. The CDR3 DNA sequence: TGTGCCAGCAGGACCCTCAGGGGTTCCGACGAGCAGTACTTC. The full variable domain, its missing parts supplied by reference TRBV2 and TRBJ2-7, is EPEVTQTPSHQVTQMGQEVILRCVPISNHLYFYWYRQILGQKVEFLVSFYNNEISEKSEIFDDQFSVERPDGSNFTLKIRSTKLEDSAMYFCASRTLRGSDEQYFGPGTRLTVT.

The J gene is TRBJ1-2, the V gene TRBV13; no definite D call. Germline values: CDR1 PRHDT, CDR2 FYEKMQ (reference sequence). Trimming stripped 7 bases from V and 4 bases from J, with 19 bases between. The CDR3 runs to 15 residues. Here the CDR3 reads CASIRRGPGGYGYTF. In DNA, the CDR3 is TGTGCCAGCATCAGACGCGGCCCGGGAGGCTATGGCTACACCTTC. Complete variable domain (other parts from reference TRBV13 and TRBJ1-2): AAGVIQSPRHLIKEKRETATLKCYPIPRHDTVYWYQQGPGQDPQFLISFYEKMQSDKGSIPDRFSAQQFSDYHSELNMSSLELGDSALYFCASIRRGPGGYGYTFGSGTRLTVV.

This chain links TRBV7-9 with TRBJ2-5, with 16 bases identical to TRBD2. Germline V gives CDR1 SEHNR, CDR2 FQNEAQ (reference sequence). The CDR3 contains 16 residues. J lost 10 bases, V lost 4 bases, and 9 bases had no gene match. The CDR3 here is CASSSGGGTSGRVQYF. CDR3 DNA sequence: TGTGCCAGCAGCTCTGGTGGAGGGACTAGCGGGAGGGTCCAGTACTTC. The full variable domain, in which reference TRBV7-9 and TRBJ2-5 provide the parts outside the CDR3, is DTGVSQNPRHKITKRGQNVTFRCDPISEHNRLYWYRQTLGQGPEFLTYFQNEAQLEKSRLLSDRFSAERPKGSFSTLEIQRTEQGDSAMYLCASSSGGGTSGRVQYFGPGTRLLVL.

The J gene is TRBJ2-3, the V gene TRBV5-1, with 7 bases matching TRBD1. Germline V gene data show CDR1 as SGHRS and CDR2 as YFSETQ. The CDR3 covers 14 residues. Trimming at V came to 6 bases and at J to 0 bases, leaving 4 bases not matched to a gene. This CDR3 reads CASNPDRSTDTQYF. The DNA for the CDR3 is TGCGCCAGCAACCCGGACAGGAGCACAGATACGCAGTATTTT.

The rearrangement joins TRBV6-5 to TRBJ2-7; a weak D match, TRBD2 (5 bases). With 6 bases removed from V and 2 bases from J, the gap between germline ends came to 11 bases. Looked up from germline, CDR1 is MNHEY and CDR2 is SVGAGI. The CDR3 sequence is 13 residues long. As DNA, the CDR3 is TGTGCCAGCAGGAGCGGAGGCGCCTACGAGCAGTACTTC. Protein product: CASRSGGAYEQYF.

The V gene is TRBV2, the J gene TRBJ2-5; D gene ambiguous. The ends were cut back, 3 bases at V and 3 bases at J, with 11 bases in the middle. This CDR3 comprises 14 residues. Germline loops: CDR1 SNHLY, CDR2 FYNNEI. The CDR3 loop is CASSESSQKETQYF. As DNA, the CDR3 is TGTGCCAGCAGTGAGAGTTCTCAAAAAGAGACCCAGTACTTC.